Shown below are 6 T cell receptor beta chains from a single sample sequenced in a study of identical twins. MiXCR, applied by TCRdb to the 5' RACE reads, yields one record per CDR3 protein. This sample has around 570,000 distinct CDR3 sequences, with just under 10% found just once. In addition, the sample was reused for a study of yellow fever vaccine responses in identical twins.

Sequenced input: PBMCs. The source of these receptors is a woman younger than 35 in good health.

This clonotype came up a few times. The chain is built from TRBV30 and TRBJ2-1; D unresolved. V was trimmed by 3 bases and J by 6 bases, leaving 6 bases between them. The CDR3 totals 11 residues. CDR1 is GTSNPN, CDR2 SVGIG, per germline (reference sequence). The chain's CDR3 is CAWSPSNEQFF. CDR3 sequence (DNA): TGTGCCTGGAGCCCTAGCAATGAGCAGTTCTTC.

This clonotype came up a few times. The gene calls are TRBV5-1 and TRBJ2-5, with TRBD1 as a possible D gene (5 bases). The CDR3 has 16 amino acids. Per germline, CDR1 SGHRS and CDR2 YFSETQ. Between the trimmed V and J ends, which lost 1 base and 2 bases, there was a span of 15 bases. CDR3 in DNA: TGCGCCAGCAGCTTGTTTTCGGTGGGGCAGCAAGAGACCCAGTACTTC. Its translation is CASSLFSVGQQETQYF.

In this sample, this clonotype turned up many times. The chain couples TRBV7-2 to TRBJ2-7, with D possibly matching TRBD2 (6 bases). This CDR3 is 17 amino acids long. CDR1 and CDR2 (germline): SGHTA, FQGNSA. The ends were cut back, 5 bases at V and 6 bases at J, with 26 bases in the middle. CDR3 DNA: TGTGCCAGCAGCCCAGGCGGGGCCAGGACACTCACCGGCGAGCAGTACTTC. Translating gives CASSPGGARTLTGEQYF.

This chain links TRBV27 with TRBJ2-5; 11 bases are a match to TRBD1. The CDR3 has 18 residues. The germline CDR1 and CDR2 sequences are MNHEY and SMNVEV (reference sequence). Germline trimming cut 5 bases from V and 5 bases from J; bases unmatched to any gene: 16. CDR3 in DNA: TGTGCCAGCAGTCTCGGCCCGGGACAGGGGGGCCCCAGGGAGACCCAGTACTTC. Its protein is CASSLGPGQGGPRETQYF.

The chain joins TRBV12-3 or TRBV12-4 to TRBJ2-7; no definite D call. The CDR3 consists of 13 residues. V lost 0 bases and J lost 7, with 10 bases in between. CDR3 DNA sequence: TGTGCCAGCAGTTTAGCCACCCAGCAGGAGCAGTACTTC. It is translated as CASSLATQQEQYF.

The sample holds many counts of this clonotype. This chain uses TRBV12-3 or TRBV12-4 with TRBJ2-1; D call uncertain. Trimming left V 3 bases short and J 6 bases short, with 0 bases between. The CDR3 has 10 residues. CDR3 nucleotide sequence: TGTGCCAGCAGTTTCAATGAGCAGTTCTTC. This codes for CASSFNEQFF.